These 26 T cell receptor beta chains share one sample of origin, sequenced in a study of response to subunit inactivated influenza vaccine. TCRdb redid the calling of the RT-PCR reads with MiXCR, one entry per CDR3 protein. The sample lists 500,000 to 650,000 distinct CDR3 sequences, under 9% occurring once. Specimen: PBMCs from blood, collected 23 to 25 months after vaccination. These receptors all come from a man aged 45 to 75 who received an inactivated influenza vaccine.

This clonotype was seen a handful of times. CDR3 residues: CASSYSTGGSYYGYTF. The CDR3 DNA reads as TGTGCCAGCAGTTACTCGACCGGCGGGTCGTACTATGGCTACACCTTC. V and J are TRBV6-5 and TRBJ1-2; D is unclear. CDR3 size: 16 residues. Germline loops: CDR1 MNHEY, CDR2 SVGAGI. The V end was cut by 0 bases, the J end by 3 bases, with 14 bases between.

This clonotype was observed many times. This chain joins TRBV7-8 and TRBJ2-7, with TRBD2 matching 8 bases. Germline assignment: CDR1 SGHVS and CDR2 FQNEAQ. J gave up 3 bases and V 3 bases, and 7 bases lay outside the gene matches. This CDR3 is built from 15 residues. This CDR3 reads CASSFYSGINYEQYF. CDR3 sequence (DNA): TGTGCCAGCAGCTTTTATAGCGGGATAAACTACGAGCAGTACTTC.

This clonotype has just a few counts. The chain joins TRBV11-2 to TRBJ2-5, with TRBD1 matching over 9 bases. Germline V gives CDR1 SGHAT, CDR2 FQNNGV. This CDR3 has 14 residues. V shed 5 bases and J 1 base; nucleotides not matched to a gene: 2. The CDR3 DNA follows: TGTGCCAGCAGCGGGACAGGGTCCCAAGAGACCCAGTACTTC. This sequence encodes CASSGTGSQETQYF.

This clonotype appeared a few times. V gene TRBV20-1 combines with J gene TRBJ2-7; 12 bases fit TRBD2. V shed 6 bases, J shed 1 base, and the junction held 10 bases outside the gene matches. Germline V gene lookup returns CDR1 DFQATT and CDR2 SNEGSKA (reference sequence). The CDR3 covers 16 residues. In nucleotides, the CDR3 is TGCAGTGCCCACCTGTCCGGGACTAGCGGGTCCTACGAGCAGTACTTC. Its translation: CSAHLSGTSGSYEQYF.

The J gene is TRBJ1-5, the V gene TRBV10-3; weak D call: TRBD1 (6 bases). CDR1 ENHRY and CDR2 SYGVKD come from the germline V gene. CDR3 length: 16 residues. V was clipped by 3 bases and J by 6 bases, with 18 bases between them. CDR3 DNA: TGTGCCATCAGTGATTTGGGACAAGTGATAGGTCAGCCCCAGCATTTT. This translates into CAISDLGQVIGQPQHF.

This clonotype was seen only a few times. V is TRBV12-3 or TRBV12-4 and J is TRBJ1-2; 7 nucleotides line up with TRBD1. The CDR3 runs 13 residues. V shed 5 bases and J 6 bases; nucleotides not matched to a gene: 6. CDR3 sequence reads: CASSLGTAHGYTF. The CDR3 nucleotides are TGTGCCAGCAGTCTCGGGACAGCTCATGGCTACACCTTC.

CDR3 region: CASSLTPAGGRGEQFF. CDR3 coding DNA: TGTGCCAGCAGCTTAACGCCAGCGGGAGGGCGGGGTGAGCAGTTCTTC. This chain joins TRBV7-3 and TRBJ2-1, with TRBD2 matching over 10 bases. Germline V gene sequence: CDR1 SGHTA, CDR2 FQGTGA. Germline trimming cut 0 bases from V and 9 bases from J; bases unmatched to any gene: 8. The CDR3 sequence is 16 residues long.

This clonotype occurred many times. The chain carries TRBV12-3 or TRBV12-4 and TRBJ2-4; D possibly uses TRBD1 or TRBD2 (5 bases each). This CDR3 has 14 residues. V lost 7 bases and J lost 5, with 15 bases in between. Written as DNA, the CDR3 is TGTGCCAGCATCGCCCTAGGGACCGAAAACATTCAGTACTTC. This gives the protein CASIALGTENIQYF.

J is TRBJ2-2 and V is TRBV20-1, with TRBD2 as a possible D gene (7 bases). The CDR3 contains 13 residues. The V gene's germline CDR1 is DFQATT and CDR2 SNEGSKA (reference sequence). The V end lost 6 bases, the J end lost 8 bases, and 16 bases lay between the germline ends. This CDR3 is CSARPGGLGELFF. CDR3 bases: TGCAGTGCGAGACCCGGGGGGCTTGGGGAGCTGTTTTTT.

This clonotype was seen only a few times. The chain couples TRBV7-9 to TRBJ2-1, with 11 bases lining up with TRBD2. J lost 7 bases, V lost 8 bases, and 4 bases had no gene match. The germline gives CDR1 SEHNR, CDR2 FQNEAQ (reference sequence). This CDR3 spans 13 amino acids. CDR3 loop: CASLLAGENEQFF. The CDR3 DNA is TGTGCCAGCCTACTAGCGGGAGAAAATGAGCAGTTCTTC.

The chain links TRBV6-2 or TRBV6-3 to TRBJ2-7, with 7 bases identical to TRBD1. CDR1 is MNHEY, CDR2 SVGEGT, per germline. The V segment lost 6 bases and the J segment 2 bases; nucleotides outside the gene matches: 10. This CDR3 comprises 15 residues. The CDR3 nucleotides are TGTGCCAGCAGCCACACGGGGACAGTAACCTACGAGCAGTACTTC. It encodes CASSHTGTVTYEQYF.

Ten or more counts support this clonotype. V is TRBV28 and J is TRBJ2-7; D call uncertain. This CDR3 contains 14 residues. The germline CDR1 and CDR2 sequences are MDHEN and SYDVKM. Trimming took 6 bases from V and 1 from J, leaving 13 bases between them. CDR3 residues: CASSAPRVSYEQYF. The DNA of the CDR3 is TGTGCCAGCAGCGCTCCCCGGGTATCCTACGAGCAGTACTTC.

This clonotype was found many times. This sequence joins TRBV7-2 and TRBJ1-3; no clear D. Per germline, CDR1 SGHTA and CDR2 FQGNSA. This CDR3 has 16 residues. V dropped 1 base and J dropped 0 bases, with 10 bases sitting between them. The CDR3 reads CASSLVAGNSGNTIYF. CDR3 bases: TGTGCCAGCAGCTTAGTTGCGGGAAACTCTGGAAACACCATATATTTT.

This rearrangement joins TRBV7-2 to TRBJ2-3; 7 bases agree with TRBD2. Germline V gene data show CDR1 as SGHTA and CDR2 as FQGNSA. J gave up 8 bases and V 1 base, and 6 bases lay outside the gene matches. This CDR3 has 14 amino acids. This chain's CDR3 is CASSLGSGEVTQYF. In DNA, the CDR3 is TGTGCCAGCAGCTTAGGGAGCGGGGAAGTTACGCAGTATTTT.

V usage is TRBV7-9 and J usage is TRBJ1-1; D is unresolved. The CDR3 length is 12 residues. Germline V gene lookup returns CDR1 SEHNR and CDR2 FQNEAQ (reference sequence). V lost 5 bases and J lost 7, with 11 bases in between. CDR3 DNA sequence: TGTGCCAGCAGCCTCCGAACGGGTGAAGCTTTCTTT. Amino acid sequence: CASSLRTGEAFF.

This clonotype came up a few times. This sequence joins TRBV20-1 and TRBJ2-1; 10 positions agree with TRBD2. V lost 5 bases, J lost 10 bases, and 14 bases stayed unmatched. This CDR3 comprises 15 residues. The V gene's germline CDR1 is DFQATT and CDR2 SNEGSKA (reference sequence). CDR3 nucleotide sequence: TGCAGTGCTCTATCAGGGACTAGCGCCGCCCAGGAGCAGTTCTTC. Translating it yields CSALSGTSAAQEQFF.

The V gene is TRBV9, the J gene TRBJ2-3; 11 bases are a match to TRBD2. This CDR3 comprises 17 residues. J gave up 6 bases and V 3 bases, and 12 bases lay outside the gene matches. The V gene's germline CDR1 is SGDLS and CDR2 YYNGEE. The CDR3 region is CASSAEVTSGTDDTQYF. The CDR3 region has the DNA TGTGCCAGCAGCGCTGAGGTGACTAGCGGGACTGATGATACGCAGTATTTT.

This clonotype was observed a handful of times. The rearrangement joins TRBV5-8 to TRBJ2-7; the match to TRBD1 covers 7 bases. The CDR3 consists of 15 residues. The germline V gene encodes CDR1 SGHTS and CDR2 YDEGEE. The V and J ends lost 4 bases and 4 bases, in that order; junction bases with no gene match: 11. This CDR3 reads CASSPPNRGDYEQYF. CDR3 coding DNA: TGTGCCAGCAGCCCCCCAAACAGGGGAGATTACGAGCAGTACTTC.

The chain is built from TRBV7-2 and TRBJ2-3; TRBD2 aligns across 9 bases. Germline V CDR1 and CDR2: SGHTA, FQGNSA. The trim removed 5 bases at V and 6 bases at J, leaving 9 bases unmatched. The CDR3 is made up of 15 amino acids. The CDR3 here is CASSPAGLASDTQYF. CDR3 in DNA: TGTGCCAGCAGCCCTGCGGGACTAGCTTCGGATACGCAGTATTTT.

This clonotype was seen a handful of times. The DNA for the CDR3 is TGCGCCAGCAGCTTGCCAGGAGACGCCGTAATCGGGGAGCTGTTTTTT. Protein sequence: CASSLPGDAVIGELFF. The rearrangement links TRBV5-1 to TRBJ2-2; no definite D call. The CDR3 sequence is 16 residues long. The ends were cut back, 1 base at V and 7 bases at J, with 17 bases in the middle. Germline lookup yields CDR1 SGHRS and CDR2 YFSETQ.

Ten or more counts support this clonotype. V is TRBV13 and J is TRBJ2-1, with 8 nucleotides matching TRBD1. J was trimmed by 5 bases and V by 0 bases; bases with no gene match: 6. Germline CDR1 PRHDT, CDR2 FYEKMQ (reference sequence). The CDR3 runs to 16 residues. CDR3 region: CASSLGLQGANNEQFF. CDR3 sequence (DNA): TGTGCCAGCAGCTTAGGCCTCCAGGGGGCTAACAATGAGCAGTTCTTC.

This clonotype was found a few times. The chain joins TRBV20-1 to TRBJ2-7; D unclear. The CDR3 is 15 residues long. Germline CDR1 reads DFQATT; CDR2 reads SNEGSKA (reference sequence). V was shortened by 0 bases and J by 2 bases, with 14 bases between the two germline ends. CDR3 residues: CSARDRAGSPYEQYF. The CDR3 nucleotides are TGCAGTGCTAGAGACCGAGCAGGTTCCCCCTACGAGCAGTACTTC.

This clonotype was detected only a few times. This rearrangement joins TRBV11-2 to TRBJ2-1; 10 nucleotides line up with TRBD2. V was clipped by 5 bases and J by 8 bases; unmatched bases: 12. Germline V CDR1 and CDR2: SGHAT, FQNNGV. The CDR3 runs 16 residues. The chain's CDR3 is CASSPRGSGRSDEQFF. The DNA of the CDR3 is TGTGCCAGCAGCCCCCGGGGTAGCGGGAGGTCCGATGAGCAGTTCTTC.

The chain uses TRBV6-2 or TRBV6-3 and TRBJ2-5; no clear D. Germline CDR1 MNHEY, CDR2 SVGEGT. Trimming stripped 4 bases from V and 0 bases from J, with 9 bases between. This CDR3 has 14 amino acids. Here the CDR3 DNA reads TGTGCCAGCAGTTGGGTGCCAGACCAAGAGACCCAGTACTTC. Its translation is CASSWVPDQETQYF.

This clonotype was seen a handful of times. V and J are TRBV19 and TRBJ1-5; 8 bases are shared with TRBD1. The CDR3 extends over 21 amino acids. The germline V gene has CDR1 LNHDA and CDR2 SQIVND (reference sequence). V lost 2 bases and J lost 0; bases outside the gene matches: 18. CDR3 in amino acids: CASSINLVMGRTGLSNQPQHF. The CDR3 bases are TGTGCCAGTAGTATAAACCTCGTAATGGGGAGGACAGGGCTTAGCAATCAGCCCCAGCATTTT.

This clonotype showed up just a few times. The chain has TRBV9 and TRBJ2-3; D is unclear. The V and J ends lost 0 bases and 4 bases respectively, with 9 bases between them. CDR1 SGDLS and CDR2 YYNGEE come from the germline V gene. The CDR3 runs to 14 residues. CDR3 bases: TGTGCCAGCAGCGTAGGAGCAATAGCAGATACGCAGTATTTT. It specifies CASSVGAIADTQYF.